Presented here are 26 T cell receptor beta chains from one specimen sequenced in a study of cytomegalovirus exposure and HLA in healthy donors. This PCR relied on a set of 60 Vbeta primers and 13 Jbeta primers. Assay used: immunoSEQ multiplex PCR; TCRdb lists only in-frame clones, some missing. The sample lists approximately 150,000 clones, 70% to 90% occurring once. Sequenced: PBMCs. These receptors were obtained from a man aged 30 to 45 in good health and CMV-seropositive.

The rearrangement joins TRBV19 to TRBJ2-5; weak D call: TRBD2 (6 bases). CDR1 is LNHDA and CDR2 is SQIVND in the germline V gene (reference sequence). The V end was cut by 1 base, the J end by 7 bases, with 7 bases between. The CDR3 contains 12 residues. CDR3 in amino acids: CASSIAGGTQYF. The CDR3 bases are TGTGCCAGTAGTATAGCCGGGGGGACCCAGTACTTC.

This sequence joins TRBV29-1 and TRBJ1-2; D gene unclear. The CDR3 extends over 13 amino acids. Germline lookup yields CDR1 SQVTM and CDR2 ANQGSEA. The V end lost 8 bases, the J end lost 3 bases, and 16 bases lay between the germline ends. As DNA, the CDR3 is TGCAGCATCGCTGAGGACGGGGACTATGGCTACACCTTC. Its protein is CSIAEDGDYGYTF.

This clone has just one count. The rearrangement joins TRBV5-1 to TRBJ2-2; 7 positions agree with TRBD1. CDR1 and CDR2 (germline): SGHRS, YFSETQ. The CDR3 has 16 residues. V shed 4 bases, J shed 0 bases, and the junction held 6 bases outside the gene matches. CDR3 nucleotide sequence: TGCGCCAGCAGCCTACAGGGGTCACCGAACACCGGGGAGCTGTTTTTT. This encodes CASSLQGSPNTGELFF.

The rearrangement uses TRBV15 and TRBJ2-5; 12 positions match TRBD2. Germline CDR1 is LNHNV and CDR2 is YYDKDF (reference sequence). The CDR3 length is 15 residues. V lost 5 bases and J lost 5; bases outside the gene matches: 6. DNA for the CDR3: TGTGCCACCAGCCCTAGACTAGCGGGAGAGGAGACCCAGTACTTC. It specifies CATSPRLAGEETQYF.

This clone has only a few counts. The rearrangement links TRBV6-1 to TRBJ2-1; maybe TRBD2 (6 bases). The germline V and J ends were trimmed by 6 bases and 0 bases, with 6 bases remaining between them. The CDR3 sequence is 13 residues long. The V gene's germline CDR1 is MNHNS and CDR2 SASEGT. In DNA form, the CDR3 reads TGTGCCAGCAGCGGGAGCTCCTACAATGAGCAGTTCTTC. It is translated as CASSGSSYNEQFF.

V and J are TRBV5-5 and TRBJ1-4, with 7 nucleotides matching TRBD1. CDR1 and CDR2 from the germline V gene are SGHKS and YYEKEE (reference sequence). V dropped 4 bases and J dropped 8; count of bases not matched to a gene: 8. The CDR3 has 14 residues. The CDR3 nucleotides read TGTGCCAGCAGCACCGGACAGGTCGGGGAAAAACTGTTTTTT. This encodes CASSTGQVGEKLFF. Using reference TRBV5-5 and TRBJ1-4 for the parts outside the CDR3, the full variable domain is DAGVTQSPTHLIKTRGQQVTLRCSPISGHKSVSWYQQVLGQGPQFIFQYYEKEERGRGNFPDRFSARQFPNYSSELNVNALLLGDSALYLCASSTGQVGEKLFFGSGTQLSVL.

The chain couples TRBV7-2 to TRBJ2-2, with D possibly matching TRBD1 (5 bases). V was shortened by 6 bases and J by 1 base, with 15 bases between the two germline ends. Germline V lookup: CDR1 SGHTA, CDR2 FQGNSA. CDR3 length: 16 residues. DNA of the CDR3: TGTGCCAGCAGAGCTCAGGGATCTCTGAACACCGGGGAGCTGTTTTTT. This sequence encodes CASRAQGSLNTGELFF. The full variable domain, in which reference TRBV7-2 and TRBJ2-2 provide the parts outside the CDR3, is GAGVSQSPSNKVTEKGKDVELRCDPISGHTALYWYRQSLGQGLEFLIYFQGNSAPDKSGLPSDRFSAERTGGSVSTLTIQRTQQEDSAVYLCASRAQGSLNTGELFFGEGSRLTVL.

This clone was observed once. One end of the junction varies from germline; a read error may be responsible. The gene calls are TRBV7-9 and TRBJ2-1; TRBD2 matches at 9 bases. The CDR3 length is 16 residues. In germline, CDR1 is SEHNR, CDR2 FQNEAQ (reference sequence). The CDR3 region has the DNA TGTTCCAGCAGCCCACGACTAGCGGACTCCTACAATGAGCAGTTCTTC. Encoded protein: CSSSPRLADSYNEQFF.

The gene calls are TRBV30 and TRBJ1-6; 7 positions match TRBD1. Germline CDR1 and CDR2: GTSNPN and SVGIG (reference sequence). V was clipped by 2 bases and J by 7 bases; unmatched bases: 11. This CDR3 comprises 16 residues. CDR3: CAWSYDRVLSNSPLHF. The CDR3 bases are TGTGCCTGGAGTTACGACAGGGTCCTCTCCAATTCACCCCTCCACTTT. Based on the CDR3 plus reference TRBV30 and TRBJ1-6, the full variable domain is SQTIHQWPATLVQPVGSPLSLECTVEGTSNPNLYWYRQAAGRGLQLLFYSVGIGQISSEVPQNLSASRPQDRQFILSSKKLLLSDSGFYLCAWSYDRVLSNSPLHFGNGTRLTVT.

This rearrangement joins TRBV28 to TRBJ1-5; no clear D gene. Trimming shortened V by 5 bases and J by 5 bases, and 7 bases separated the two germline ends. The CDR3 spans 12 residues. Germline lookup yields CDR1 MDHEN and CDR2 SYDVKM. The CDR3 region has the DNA TGTGCCAGCAGTACCTATCATCAGCCCCAGCATTTT. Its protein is CASSTYHQPQHF. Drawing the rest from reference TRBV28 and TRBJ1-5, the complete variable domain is DVKVTQSSRYLVKRTGEKVFLECVQDMDHENMFWYRQDPGLGLRLIYFSYDVKMKEKGDIPEGYSVSREKKERFSLILESASTNQTSMYLCASSTYHQPQHFGDGTRLSIL.

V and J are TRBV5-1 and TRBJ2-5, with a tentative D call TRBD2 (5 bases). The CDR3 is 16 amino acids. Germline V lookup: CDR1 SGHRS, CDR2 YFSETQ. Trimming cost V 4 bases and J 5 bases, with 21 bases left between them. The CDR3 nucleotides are TGCGCCAGCAGCAGAGGAGACAACCACAGAGGGGAGACCCAGTACTTC. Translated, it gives CASSRGDNHRGETQYF.

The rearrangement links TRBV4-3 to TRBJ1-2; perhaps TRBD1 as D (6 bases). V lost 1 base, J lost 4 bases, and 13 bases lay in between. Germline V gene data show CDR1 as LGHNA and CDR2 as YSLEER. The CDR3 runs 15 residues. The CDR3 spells CASSQAPQGTYGYTF. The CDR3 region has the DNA TGCGCCAGCAGCCAAGCGCCGCAGGGGACCTATGGCTACACCTTC.

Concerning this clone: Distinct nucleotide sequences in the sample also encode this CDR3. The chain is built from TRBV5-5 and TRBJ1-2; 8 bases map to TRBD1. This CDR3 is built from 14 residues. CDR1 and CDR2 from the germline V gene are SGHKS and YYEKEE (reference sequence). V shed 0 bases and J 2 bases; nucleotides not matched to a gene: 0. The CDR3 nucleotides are TGTGCCAGCAGCTTGGGACAGGGGAACTATGGCTACACCTTC. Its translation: CASSLGQGNYGYTF.

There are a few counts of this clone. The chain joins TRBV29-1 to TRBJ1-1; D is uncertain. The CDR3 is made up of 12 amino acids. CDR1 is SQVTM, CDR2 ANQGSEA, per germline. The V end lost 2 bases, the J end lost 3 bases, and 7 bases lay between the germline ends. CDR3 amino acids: CSVESADTEAFF. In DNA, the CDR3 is TGCAGCGTTGAAAGCGCGGACACTGAAGCTTTCTTT.

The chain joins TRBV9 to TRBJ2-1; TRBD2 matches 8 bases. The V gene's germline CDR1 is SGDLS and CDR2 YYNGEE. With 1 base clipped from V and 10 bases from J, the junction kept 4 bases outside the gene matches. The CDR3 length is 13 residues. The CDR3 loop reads CASSVLAGAEQFF. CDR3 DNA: TGTGCCAGCAGCGTACTAGCGGGTGCAGAGCAGTTCTTC.

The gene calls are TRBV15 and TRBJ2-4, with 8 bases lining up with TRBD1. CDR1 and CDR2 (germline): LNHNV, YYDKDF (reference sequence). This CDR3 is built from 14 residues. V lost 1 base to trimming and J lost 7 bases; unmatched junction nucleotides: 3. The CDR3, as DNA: TGTGCCACCAGCAGAGTTGACAGGGGTAACATTCAGTACTTC. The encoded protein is CATSRVDRGNIQYF.

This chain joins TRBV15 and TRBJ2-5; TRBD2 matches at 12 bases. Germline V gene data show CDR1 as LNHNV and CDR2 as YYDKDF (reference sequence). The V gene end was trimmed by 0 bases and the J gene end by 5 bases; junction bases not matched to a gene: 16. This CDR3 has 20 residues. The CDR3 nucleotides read TGTGCCACCAGCAGAGATTCCTGGGCGGCTAGCGGGGGGGTCGTGGAGACCCAGTACTTC. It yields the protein CATSRDSWAASGGVVETQYF.

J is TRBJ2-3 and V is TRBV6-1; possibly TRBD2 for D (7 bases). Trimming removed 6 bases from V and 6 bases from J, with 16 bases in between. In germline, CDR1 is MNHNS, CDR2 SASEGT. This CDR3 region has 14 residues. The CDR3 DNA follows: TGTGCCAGCAGCGAGAGGGGGGGCGATGATACGCAGTATTTT. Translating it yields CASSERGGDDTQYF.

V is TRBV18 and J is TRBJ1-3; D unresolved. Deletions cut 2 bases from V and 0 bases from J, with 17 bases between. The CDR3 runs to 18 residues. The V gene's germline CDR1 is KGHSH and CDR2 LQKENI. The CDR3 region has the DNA TGTGCCAGCTCACCATTAGCCAAGCCCCATACCTCTGGAAACACCATATATTTT. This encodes CASSPLAKPHTSGNTIYF.

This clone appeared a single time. The CDR3 DNA is TGTGCCAGCAGCTTAGGAGGGGGGGCCGGCAATGAGCAGTTCTTC. It specifies CASSLGGGAGNEQFF. The V gene is TRBV11-2, the J gene TRBJ2-1; a weak D match, TRBD2 (7 bases). The CDR3 is 15 amino acids. CDR1 and CDR2 (germline): SGHAT, FQNNGV. The germline V and J ends were trimmed by 1 base and 6 bases, with 13 bases remaining between them.

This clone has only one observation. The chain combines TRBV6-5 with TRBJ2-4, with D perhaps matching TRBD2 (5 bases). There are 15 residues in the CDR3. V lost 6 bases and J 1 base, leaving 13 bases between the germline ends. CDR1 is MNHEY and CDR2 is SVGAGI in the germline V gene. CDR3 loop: CASSPRASAKNIQYF. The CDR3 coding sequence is TGTGCCAGCAGCCCCCGGGCTAGCGCCAAAAACATTCAGTACTTC.

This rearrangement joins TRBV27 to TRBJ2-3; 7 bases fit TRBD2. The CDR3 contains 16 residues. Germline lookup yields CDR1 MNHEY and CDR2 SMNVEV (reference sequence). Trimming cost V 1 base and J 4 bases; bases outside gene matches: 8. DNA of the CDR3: TGTGCCAGCAGTTTATACGGGGGAGGGCTGGCAGATACGCAGTATTTT. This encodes CASSLYGGGLADTQYF.

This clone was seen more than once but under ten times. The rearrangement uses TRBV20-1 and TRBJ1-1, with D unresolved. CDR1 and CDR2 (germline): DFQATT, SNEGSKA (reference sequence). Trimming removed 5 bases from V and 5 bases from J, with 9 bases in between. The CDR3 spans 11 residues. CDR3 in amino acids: CSAGPRTEAFF. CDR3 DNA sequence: TGCAGTGCTGGGCCAAGGACTGAAGCTTTCTTT.

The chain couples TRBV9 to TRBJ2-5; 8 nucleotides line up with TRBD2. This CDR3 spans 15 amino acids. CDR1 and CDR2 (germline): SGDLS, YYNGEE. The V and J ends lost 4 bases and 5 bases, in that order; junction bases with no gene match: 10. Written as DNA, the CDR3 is TGTGCCAGCAGCCTAGGGAGCGGGAGAAGGGAGACCCAGTACTTC. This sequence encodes CASSLGSGRRETQYF.

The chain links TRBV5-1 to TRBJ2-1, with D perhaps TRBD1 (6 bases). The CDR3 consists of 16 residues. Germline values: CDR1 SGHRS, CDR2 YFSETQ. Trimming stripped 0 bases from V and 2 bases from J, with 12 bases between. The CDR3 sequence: CASSLAGQGTYNEQFF. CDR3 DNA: TGCGCCAGCAGCTTGGCCGGTCAGGGGACCTACAATGAGCAGTTCTTC.

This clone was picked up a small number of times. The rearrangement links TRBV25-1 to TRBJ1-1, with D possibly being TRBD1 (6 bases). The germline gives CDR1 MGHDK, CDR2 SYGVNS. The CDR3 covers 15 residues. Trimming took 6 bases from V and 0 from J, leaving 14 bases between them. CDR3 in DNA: TGTGCCAGCAGCAAACAGGGTGCGGTGAACACTGAAGCTTTCTTT. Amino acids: CASSKQGAVNTEAFF.